The clone carrying this T cell receptor beta chain was seen more than once but under ten times. Its antigen is currently unknown. The CDR3 covers 12 residues. Trimming removed 2 bases at V and 2 bases at J, with 4 bases between. The germline CDR1 and CDR2 sequences are SGHRS and YFSETQ. This table comes from immunoSEQ multiplex PCR, and its TCRdb copy is limited to in-frame clones, with some not included. Of roughly 50,000 clones listed, about 88% were seen once; the top ten hold approximately 7.8%. These data are taken from a study of radiotherapy plus CTLA-4 blockade in lung cancer. Overall study: Around 19% of enrolled patients responded objectively, and roughly 30% had disease control.

Study conclusions and caveats: In blood, after radiotherapy plus ipilimumab, tumor-derived TCR clones expanded.

The TCR was taken from a human donor with non-small cell lung cancer whose response to radiotherapy plus ipilimumab could not be evaluated. The sequencing here drew on peripheral blood, taken from a patient treated with radiotherapy plus ipilimumab. The V call is TRBV5-1, the J call TRBJ2-5; D not resolved. The CDR3 DNA reads as TGCGCCAGCAGCTTCAGTCAAGAGACCCAGTACTTC. Translated: CASSFSQETQYF. Full variable domain (missing parts from reference TRBV5-1 and TRBJ2-5): KAGVTQTPRYLIKTRGQQVTLSCSPISGHRSVSWYQQTPGQGLQFLFEYFSETQRNKGNFPGRFSGRQFSNSRSEMNVSTLELGDSALYLCASSFSQETQYFGPGTRLLVL.